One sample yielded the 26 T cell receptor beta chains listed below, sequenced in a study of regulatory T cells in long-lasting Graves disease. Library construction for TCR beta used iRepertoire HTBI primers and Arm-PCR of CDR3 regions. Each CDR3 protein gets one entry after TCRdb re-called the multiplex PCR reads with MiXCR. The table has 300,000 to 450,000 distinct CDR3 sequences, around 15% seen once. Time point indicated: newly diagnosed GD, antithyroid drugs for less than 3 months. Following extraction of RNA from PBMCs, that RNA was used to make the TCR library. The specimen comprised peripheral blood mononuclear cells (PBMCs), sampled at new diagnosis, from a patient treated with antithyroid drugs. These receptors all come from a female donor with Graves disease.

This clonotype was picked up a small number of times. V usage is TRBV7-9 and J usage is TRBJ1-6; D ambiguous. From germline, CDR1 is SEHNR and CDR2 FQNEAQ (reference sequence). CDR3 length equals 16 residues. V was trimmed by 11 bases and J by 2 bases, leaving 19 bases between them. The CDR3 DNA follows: TGTGCCCTTCTTGGGCCGGGGAGGGCCTATAATTCACCCCTCCACTTT. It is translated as CALLGPGRAYNSPLHF.

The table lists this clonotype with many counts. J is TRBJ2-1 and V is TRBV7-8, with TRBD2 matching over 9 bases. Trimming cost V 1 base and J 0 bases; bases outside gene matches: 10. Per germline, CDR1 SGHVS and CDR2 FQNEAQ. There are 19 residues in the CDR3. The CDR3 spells CASSLVASGTLSSYNEQFF. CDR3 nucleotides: TGTGCCAGCAGCTTAGTAGCTAGCGGGACCCTGTCCTCCTACAATGAGCAGTTCTTC. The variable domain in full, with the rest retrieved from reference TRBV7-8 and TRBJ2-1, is GAGVSQSPRYKVAKRGQDVALRCDPISGHVSLFWYQQALGQGPEFLTYFQNEAQLDKSGLPSDRFFAERPEGSVSTLKIQRTQQEDSAVYLCASSLVASGTLSSYNEQFFGPGTRLTVL.

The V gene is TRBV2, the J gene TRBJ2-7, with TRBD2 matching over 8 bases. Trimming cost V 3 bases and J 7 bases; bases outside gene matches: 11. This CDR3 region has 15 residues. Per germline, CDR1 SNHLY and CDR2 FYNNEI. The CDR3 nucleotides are TGTGCCAGCAGTGAGATTTCCAGCGGGAGTGGTGAGCAGTACTTC. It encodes CASSEISSGSGEQYF.

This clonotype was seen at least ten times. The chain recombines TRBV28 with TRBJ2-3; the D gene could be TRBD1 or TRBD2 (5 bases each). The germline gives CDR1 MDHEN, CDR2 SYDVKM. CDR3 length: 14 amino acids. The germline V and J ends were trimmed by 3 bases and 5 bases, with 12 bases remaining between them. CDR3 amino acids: CASSLSQGEDTQYF. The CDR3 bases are TGTGCCAGCAGTTTGAGTCAGGGAGAAGATACGCAGTATTTT.

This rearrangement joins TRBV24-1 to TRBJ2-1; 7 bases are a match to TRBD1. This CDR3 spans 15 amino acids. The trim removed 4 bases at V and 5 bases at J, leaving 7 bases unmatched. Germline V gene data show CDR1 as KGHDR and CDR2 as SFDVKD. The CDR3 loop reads CATSDARDRNNEQFF. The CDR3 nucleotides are TGTGCCACCAGTGACGCACGGGACAGAAACAATGAGCAGTTCTTC.

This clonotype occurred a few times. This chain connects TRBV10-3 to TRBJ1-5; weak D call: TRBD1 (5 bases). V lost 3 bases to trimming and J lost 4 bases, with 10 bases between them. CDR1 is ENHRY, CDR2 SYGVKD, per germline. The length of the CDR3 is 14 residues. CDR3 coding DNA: TGTGCCATCAGTGACAACAGGCGAAATCAGCCCCAGCATTTT. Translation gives CAISDNRRNQPQHF.

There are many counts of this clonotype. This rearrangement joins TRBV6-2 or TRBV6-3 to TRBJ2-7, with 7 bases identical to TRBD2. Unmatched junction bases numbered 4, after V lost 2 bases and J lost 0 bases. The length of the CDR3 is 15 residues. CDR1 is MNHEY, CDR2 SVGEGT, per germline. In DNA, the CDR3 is TGTGCCAGCAGTTACGGAAGCGGGACCTCCTACGAGCAGTACTTC. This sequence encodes CASSYGSGTSYEQYF.

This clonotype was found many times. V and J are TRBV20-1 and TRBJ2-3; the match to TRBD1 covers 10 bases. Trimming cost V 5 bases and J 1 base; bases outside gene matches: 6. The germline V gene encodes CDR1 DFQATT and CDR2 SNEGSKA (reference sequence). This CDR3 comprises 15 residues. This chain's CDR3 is CSAPDRGQGTDTQYF. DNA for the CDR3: TGCAGTGCTCCTGACAGGGGGCAGGGCACAGATACGCAGTATTTT.

For the CDR3, the DNA is TGTGCCAGCAGCTTGACGGACAGGGGCCCTCCAGATACGCAGTATTTT. Amino acids: CASSLTDRGPPDTQYF. This rearrangement joins TRBV2 to TRBJ2-3; 9 positions agree with TRBD1. The V and J ends lost 6 bases and 4 bases, in that order; junction bases with no gene match: 11. CDR1 is SNHLY and CDR2 is FYNNEI in the germline V gene. The CDR3 runs to 16 residues.

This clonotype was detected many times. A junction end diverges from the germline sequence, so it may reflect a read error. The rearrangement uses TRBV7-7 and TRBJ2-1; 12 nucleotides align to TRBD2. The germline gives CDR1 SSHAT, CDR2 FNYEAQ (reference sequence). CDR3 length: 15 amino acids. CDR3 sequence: CASSSTSGSGDEQFF. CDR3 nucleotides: TGTGCTAGCAGCTCGACTAGCGGGAGCGGCGATGAGCAGTTCTTC.

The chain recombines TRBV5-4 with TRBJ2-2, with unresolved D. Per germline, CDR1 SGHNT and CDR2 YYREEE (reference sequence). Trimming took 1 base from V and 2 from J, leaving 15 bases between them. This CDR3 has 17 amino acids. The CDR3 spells CASSLWGRQVNTGELFF. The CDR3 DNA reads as TGTGCCAGCAGCTTGTGGGGAAGGCAGGTTAACACCGGGGAGCTGTTTTTT.

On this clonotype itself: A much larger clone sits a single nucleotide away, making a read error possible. The CDR3 sequence is CASSLVGRSERYF. Written as DNA, the CDR3 is TGCGCCAGCAGCTTGGTTGGGAGGAGCGAGCGGTACTTC. The chain uses TRBV5-1 and TRBJ2-7; weak D call: TRBD2 (6 bases). The V gene's germline CDR1 is SGHRS and CDR2 YFSETQ. This CDR3 has 13 amino acids.

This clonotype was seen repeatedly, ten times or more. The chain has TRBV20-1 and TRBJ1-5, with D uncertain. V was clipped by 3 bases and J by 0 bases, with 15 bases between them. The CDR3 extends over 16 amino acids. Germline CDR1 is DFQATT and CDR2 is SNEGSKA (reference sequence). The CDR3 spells CSASSGSFHSNQPQHF. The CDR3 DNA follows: TGCAGTGCTAGCTCCGGGTCCTTTCATAGCAATCAGCCCCAGCATTTT.

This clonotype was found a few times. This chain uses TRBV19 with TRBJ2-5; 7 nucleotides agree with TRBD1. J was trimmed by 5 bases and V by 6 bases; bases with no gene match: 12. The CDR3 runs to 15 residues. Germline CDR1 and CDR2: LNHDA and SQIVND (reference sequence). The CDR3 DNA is TGTGCCAGTAGCAACGTAGGGGGCGAGCGGGAGACCCAGTACTTC. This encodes CASSNVGGERETQYF.

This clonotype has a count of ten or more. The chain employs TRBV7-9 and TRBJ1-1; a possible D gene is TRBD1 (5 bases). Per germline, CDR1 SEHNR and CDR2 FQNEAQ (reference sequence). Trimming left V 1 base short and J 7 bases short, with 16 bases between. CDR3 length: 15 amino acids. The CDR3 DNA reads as TGTGCCAGCAGCTTAGTACGGGGTAGGGGAGGTGAAGCTTTCTTT. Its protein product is CASSLVRGRGGEAFF.

CDR3 amino acids: CASAGRGLADETQYF. The DNA for the CDR3 is TGTGCCAGCGCCGGGAGAGGACTAGCGGATGAGACCCAGTACTTC. This chain uses TRBV7-9 with TRBJ2-5; TRBD2 agrees at 10 bases. The CDR3 loop spans 15 amino acids. The germline V gene encodes CDR1 SEHNR and CDR2 FQNEAQ (reference sequence). The junction had 11 bases not matched to a gene; V was cut back by 8 bases and J by 5 bases.

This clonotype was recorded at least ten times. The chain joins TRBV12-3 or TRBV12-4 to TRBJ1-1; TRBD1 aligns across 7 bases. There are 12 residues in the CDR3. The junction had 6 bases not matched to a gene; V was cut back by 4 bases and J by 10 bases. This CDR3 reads CASSSLQGLAFF. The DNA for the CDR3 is TGTGCCAGCAGTTCCTTACAGGGGCTAGCTTTCTTT.

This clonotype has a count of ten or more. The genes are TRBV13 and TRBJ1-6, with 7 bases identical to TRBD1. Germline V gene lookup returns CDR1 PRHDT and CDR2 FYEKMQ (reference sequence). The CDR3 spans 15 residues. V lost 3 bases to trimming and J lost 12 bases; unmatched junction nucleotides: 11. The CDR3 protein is CASSFKGALLVPLHF. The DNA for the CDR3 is TGTGCCAGCAGCTTTAAGGGGGCACTTCTGGTACCCCTCCACTTT.

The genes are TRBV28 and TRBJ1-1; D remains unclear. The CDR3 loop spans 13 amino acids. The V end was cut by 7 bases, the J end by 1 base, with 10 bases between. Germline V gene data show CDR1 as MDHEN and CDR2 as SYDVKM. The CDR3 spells CASTESPNTEAFF. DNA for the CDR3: TGTGCCAGCACCGAGAGCCCGAACACTGAAGCTTTCTTT.

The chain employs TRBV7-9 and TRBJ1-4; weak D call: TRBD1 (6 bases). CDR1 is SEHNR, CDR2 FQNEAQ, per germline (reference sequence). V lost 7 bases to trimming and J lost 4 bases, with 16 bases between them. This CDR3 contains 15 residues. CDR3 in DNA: TGTGCCAGCACCTTCGAGGGGGGGCTTAATGAAAAACTGTTTTTT. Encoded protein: CASTFEGGLNEKLFF.

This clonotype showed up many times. CDR3 coding DNA: TGTGCCAGCAGCCTGACTAGCGGGACCTACGAGCAGTACTTC. The encoded protein is CASSLTSGTYEQYF. This chain connects TRBV14 to TRBJ2-7; 11 bases fit TRBD2. Germline CDR1 SGHDN, CDR2 FVKESK. Trimming at V came to 4 bases and at J to 2 bases, leaving 1 base not matched to a gene. The CDR3 is 14 residues long.

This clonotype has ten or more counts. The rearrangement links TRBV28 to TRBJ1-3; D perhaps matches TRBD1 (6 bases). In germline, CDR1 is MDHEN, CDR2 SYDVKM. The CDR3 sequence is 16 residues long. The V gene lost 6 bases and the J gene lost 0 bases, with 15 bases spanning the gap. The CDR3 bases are TGTGCCAGCAGCTCGGGGGGCGTAAGCTCTGGAAACACCATATATTTT. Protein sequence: CASSSGGVSSGNTIYF. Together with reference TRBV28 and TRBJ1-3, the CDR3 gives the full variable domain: DVKVTQSSRYLVKRTGEKVFLECVQDMDHENMFWYRQDPGLGLRLIYFSYDVKMKEKGDIPEGYSVSREKKERFSLILESASTNQTSMYLCASSSGGVSSGNTIYFGEGSWLTVV.

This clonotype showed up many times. The CDR3 DNA follows: TGTGCCAGCAGTTTAGGCTCGAGAATCAATGAAGCTTTCTTT. Amino acid sequence: CASSLGSRINEAFF. The V and J genes are TRBV28 and TRBJ1-1; D remains ambiguous. The CDR3 length is 14 residues. CDR1 and CDR2 (germline): MDHEN, SYDVKM. The V end was cut by 2 bases, the J end by 7 bases, with 14 bases between.

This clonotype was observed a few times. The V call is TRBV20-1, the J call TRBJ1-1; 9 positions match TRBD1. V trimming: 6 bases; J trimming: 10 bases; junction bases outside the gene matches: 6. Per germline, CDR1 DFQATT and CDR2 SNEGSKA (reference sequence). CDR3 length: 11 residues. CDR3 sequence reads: CSATGQGPAFF. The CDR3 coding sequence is TGCAGTGCCACGGGACAGGGTCCAGCTTTCTTT.

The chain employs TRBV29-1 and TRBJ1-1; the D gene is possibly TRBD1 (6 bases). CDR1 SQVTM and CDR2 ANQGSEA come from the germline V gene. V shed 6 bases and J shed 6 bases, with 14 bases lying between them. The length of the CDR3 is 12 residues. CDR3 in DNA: TGCAGCGTGGACAGCTCTAGCCCTGAAGCTTTCTTT. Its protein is CSVDSSSPEAFF.

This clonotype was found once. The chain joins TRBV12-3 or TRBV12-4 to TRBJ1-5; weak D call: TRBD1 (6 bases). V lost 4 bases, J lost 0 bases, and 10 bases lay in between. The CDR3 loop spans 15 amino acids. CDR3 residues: CASSSWDTSNQPQHF. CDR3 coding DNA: TGTGCCAGCAGTTCGTGGGACACTAGCAATCAGCCCCAGCATTTT.